Listed below are T cell receptor beta chains from one sample, sequenced in a study of OX40 agonist ivuxolimab in advanced cancers. The repertoire was sequenced with immunoSEQ multiplex PCR; TCRdb's copy has only in-frame clones and lacks some. The data contain tens of thousands of clones, around 90% of them seen just once; the ten biggest clones take up 1.3%. The sample was CD4+ or CD8+ T cells sorted from blood, taken in a trial of the OX40 agonist ivuxolimab. Receptors were obtained from an adult with an advanced solid tumor such as melanoma, head and neck, liver or kidney cancer. Both conserved end residues are trimmed from each CDR3. Fields, in order: J gene, CDR3 length, V gene, D gene, CDR3 protein. D genes are given only for firm matches.

>TRBJ1-5|11|TRBV30|.
AWSRQGRQLQH
>TRBJ2-7|10|TRBV6-5|.
ACRGGGHEQY
>TRBJ1-3|13|TRBV6-6|.
ASSYSVQVGNTIY
>TRBJ2-1|15|TRBV18|TRBD1
ASSATGGPPSYNEQF
>TRBJ2-7|13|TRBV6-5|TRBD2
ASSGPGLGSYEQY
>TRBJ1-4|14|TRBV4-2|TRBD1
ASSRGGTATNEKLF
>TRBJ2-2|16|TRBV6-1|.
ASSEAAGLTENTGELF
>TRBJ2-2|13|TRBV7-3|.
ASSLGLMNTGELF
>TRBJ1-5|14|TRBV21-1|.
ASSKVPGGGDQPQH
>TRBJ1-6|12|TRBV5-8|.
ASSLGGSNSPLH
>TRBJ2-2|12|TRBV30|.
AWSKGTNTGELF
>TRBJ2-5|14|TRBV11-2|TRBD2
ASSLDGAGPWETQY
>TRBJ2-2|10|TRBV29-1|TRBD2
SAGGGTGELF
>TRBJ2-1|12|TRBV11-3|.
ASSPLRGGNEQF
>TRBJ2-1|12|TRBV28|TRBD1
ASRRGQTYNEQF
>TRBJ2-1|13|TRBV6-5|TRBD2
ASTLFAGAYNEQF
>TRBJ2-2|13|TRBV19|.
ASRPLGLHTGELF
>TRBJ2-1|13|TRBV6-5|TRBD2
ASTSPSGSYNEQF
>TRBJ2-3|11|TRBV7-6|.
ASSLGRADTQY
>TRBJ2-7|9|TRBV2|.
ASGLLRGQY
>TRBJ2-2|12|TRBV10-3|TRBD1
AISKGQDTGELF
>TRBJ1-2|13|TRBV6-5|.
ASSFTDLPWDGYT
>TRBJ2-7|13|TRBV28|TRBD1
ASSLGGTGGNEQY
>TRBJ2-1|14|TRBV4-2|.
ASSQDFGSLPREQF
>TRBJ1-4|13|TRBV19|.
ASSLRPYGGEKLF
>TRBJ1-5|13|TRBV7-2|.
ASSLGSERNQPQH
>TRBJ1-1|12|TRBV18|.
ASSPDTIGAEAF
>TRBJ2-7|12|TRBV28|TRBD1
ASTPGTGFHEQY
>TRBJ1-5|15|TRBV19|TRBD1
ASSIATYRGRRQPQH
>TRBJ1-2|12|TRBV6-1|.
ASTEGTSRSGYT
>TRBJ1-4|13|TRBV5-1|.
ASSSTRGANEKLF
>TRBJ1-6|11|TRBV27|.
ASSLNRNSPLH
>TRBJ2-6|13|TRBV19|.
ASSIGGSGANVLT
>TRBJ1-1|11|TRBV19|.
ASRKTGGTEAF
>TRBJ2-2|12|TRBV19|TRBD1
ATYPGQGIGELF
>TRBJ2-3|11|TRBV10-1|.
ASSEGLTDTQY
>TRBJ2-3|15|TRBV11-2|TRBD2
ASSLFSGGGGTDTQY
>TRBJ1-3|13|TRBV2|.
ASSANGAGGNTIY
>TRBJ1-3|11|TRBV5-1|.
ASSLFLGNTIY
>TRBJ2-7|12|TRBV30|TRBD2
AWSVGLAGGEQY
>TRBJ1-5|12|TRBV27|.
ASSLTQGNQPQH
>TRBJ2-7|12|TRBV19|TRBD1
ASTPGTGDYEQY
>TRBJ1-1|11|TRBV10-3|.
AISAPEFTEAF
>TRBJ1-2|10|TRBV7-9|.
ASSRTAYGYT
>TRBJ1-1|11|TRBV19|TRBD1
ASNTGVGTEAF
>TRBJ1-4|12|TRBV6-6|TRBD1
ASSYGTGNEKLF
>.|14|TRBV5-8|TRBD2
ASSLGSVAGGNEQY
>TRBJ2-7|11|TRBV11-2|.
ASSLEGLREQY
>TRBJ1-2|11|TRBV6-1|.
ASRVDPNYGYT
>TRBJ1-5|11|TRBV19|TRBD1
ASSRQGVQPQH
>TRBJ2-5|12|TRBV11-2|TRBD2
ASSLAGGQETQY
>TRBJ1-6|12|TRBV14|.
ASSQYPGSSPLH
>TRBJ2-3|12|TRBV6-6|.
ASSLRSDTDTQY
>TRBJ2-1|13|TRBV11-2|TRBD2
ASSSASGGYNEQF
>TRBJ2-1|11|TRBV11-2|.
ASSFSDSGEQF
>TRBJ2-7|13|TRBV19|TRBD2
ASSIDGGGGREQY